A selection of T cell receptor beta chains follows, all from one sample in a study of blood T cell repertoires in COVID-19. Clones were sequenced by immunoSEQ multiplex PCR, and TCRdb holds only the in-frame ones, with some missing. The repertoire holds 250,000 or so clones, roughly nine tenths seen once, with around 3.3% in the top ten. Sequenced material: peripheral blood. Every receptor here comes from a young man with active or convalescent COVID-19. The CDR3 runs from the conserved cysteine through the conserved F or W. The D gene is left open where the match is weak. Some rows have no size entry. The others give once, few or many, or a class for an expanded clone.

D gene: .
J gene: TRBJ1-4
V gene: TRBV25-1
clone size: .
CDR3 protein: CASSENGGYSEKLFF
CDR3 DNA: TGTGCCAGCAGTGAAAATGGGGGGTATAGTGAAAAACTGTTTTTT

D gene: .
J gene: TRBJ1-6
V gene: TRBV9
clone size: .
CDR3 protein: CASSDLRGSPLHF
CDR3 DNA: TGTGCCAGCAGCGACCTCAGGGGTTCACCCCTCCACTTT

D gene: TRBD1
J gene: TRBJ2-1
V gene: TRBV19
clone size: .
CDR3 protein: CASSIEGQLYNEQFF
CDR3 DNA: TGTGCCAGTAGTATTGAGGGACAGCTATACAATGAGCAGTTCTTC

D gene: TRBD1
J gene: TRBJ1-2
V gene: TRBV2
clone size: few
CDR3 protein: CASSDGQGYGYTF
CDR3 DNA: TGTGCCAGCAGCGACGGACAGGGCTATGGCTACACCTTC

D gene: TRBD1
J gene: TRBJ1-3
V gene: TRBV19
clone size: .
CDR3 protein: CASRGPDRHPGNTIYF
CDR3 DNA: TGTGCCAGTAGGGGCCCGGACAGGCATCCTGGAAACACCATATATTTT

D gene: .
J gene: TRBJ2-1
V gene: TRBV19
clone size: .
CDR3 protein: CASSWSSVMNNEQFF
CDR3 DNA: TGTGCCAGTAGTTGGTCTAGCGTTATGAACAATGAGCAGTTCTTC

D gene: .
J gene: TRBJ2-5
V gene: TRBV7-7
clone size: .
CDR3 protein: CASSLARGAQETQYF
CDR3 DNA: TGTGCTAGCAGCTTAGCGCGGGGTGCACAAGAGACCCAGTACTTC

D gene: TRBD2
J gene: TRBJ2-1
V gene: TRBV11-2
clone size: .
CDR3 protein: CASRQPGLAGGSSYNEQFF
CDR3 DNA: TGTGCCAGCAGGCAACCGGGACTAGCGGGGGGAAGCTCCTACAATGAGCAGTTCTTC

D gene: .
J gene: TRBJ1-5
V gene: TRBV19
clone size: few
CDR3 protein: CASSNFNQPQHF
CDR3 DNA: TGTGCCAGTAGCAACTTCAATCAGCCCCAGCATTTT

D gene: TRBD1
J gene: TRBJ1-2
V gene: TRBV3-1/TRBV3-2
clone size: .
CDR3 protein: CASSQDAAGGDYGYTF
CDR3 DNA: TGTGCCAGCAGCCAAGATGCTGCAGGGGGCGACTATGGCTACACCTTC

D gene: .
J gene: TRBJ1-2
V gene: TRBV30
clone size: .
CDR3 protein: CAWSPREENGYTF
CDR3 DNA: TGTGCCTGGTCTCCCAGGGAGGAGAATGGCTACACCTTC

D gene: .
J gene: TRBJ1-2
V gene: TRBV28
clone size: .
CDR3 protein: CASSLLGDNYGYTF
CDR3 DNA: TGTGCCAGCAGCCTACTTGGAGATAACTATGGCTACACCTTC

D gene: TRBD2
J gene: TRBJ2-2
V gene: TRBV7-2
clone size: .
CDR3 protein: CASIAGVNTGELFF
CDR3 DNA: TGTGCCAGCATAGCGGGGGTCAACACCGGGGAGCTGTTTTTT

D gene: TRBD2
J gene: TRBJ2-1
V gene: TRBV4-3
clone size: few
CDR3 protein: CASSQGLAGGYNEQFF
CDR3 DNA: TGCGCCAGCAGCCAAGGACTAGCGGGAGGGTACAATGAGCAGTTCTTC

D gene: .
J gene: TRBJ2-1
V gene: TRBV14
clone size: .
CDR3 protein: CASSPRLPPQGEQFF
CDR3 DNA: TGTGCCAGCAGCCCAAGACTCCCACCCCAGGGTGAGCAGTTCTTC

D gene: .
J gene: TRBJ1-2
V gene: TRBV2
clone size: few
CDR3 protein: CASSEQGRDRDYGYTF
CDR3 DNA: TGTGCCAGCAGTGAGCAGGGGAGGGATAGAGACTATGGCTACACCTTC

D gene: TRBD2
J gene: TRBJ2-1
V gene: TRBV11-3
clone size: .
CDR3 protein: CASSLETSGSRNEQFF
CDR3 DNA: TGTGCCAGCAGCTTAGAGACTAGCGGGAGTCGGAATGAGCAGTTCTTC

D gene: .
J gene: TRBJ2-2
V gene: TRBV4-3
clone size: once
CDR3 protein: CASSQGLGGSYTGELFF
CDR3 DNA: TGCGCCAGCAGCCAAGGACTTGGAGGGAGCTACACCGGGGAGCTGTTTTTT

D gene: .
J gene: TRBJ1-6
V gene: TRBV14
clone size: .
CDR3 protein: CASSGGTRPSSYNSPLHF
CDR3 DNA: TGTGCCAGCAGCGGAGGGACCAGACCCAGCTCCTATAATTCACCCCTCCACTTT

D gene: TRBD2
J gene: TRBJ2-1
V gene: TRBV3-1/TRBV3-2
clone size: .
CDR3 protein: CASSQGNSGRARFRYNEQFF
CDR3 DNA: TGTGCCAGCAGCCAAGGAAATAGCGGGAGGGCCAGGTTTCGGTACAATGAGCAGTTCTTC

D gene: .
J gene: TRBJ2-3
V gene: TRBV29-1
clone size: .
CDR3 protein: CSFTFGDTQYF
CDR3 DNA: TGCAGTTTCACCTTCGGGGATACGCAGTATTTT

D gene: TRBD2
J gene: TRBJ2-1
V gene: TRBV5-1
clone size: once
CDR3 protein: CASSLRDYAYNEQFF
CDR3 DNA: TGCGCCAGCAGTCTTCGGGACTACGCCTACAATGAGCAGTTCTTC

D gene: TRBD1
J gene: TRBJ2-1
V gene: TRBV4-1
clone size: .
CDR3 protein: CASSPGTGDNEQFF
CDR3 DNA: TGCGCCAGCAGCCCCGGGACAGGGGACAATGAGCAGTTCTTC

D gene: .
J gene: TRBJ2-1
V gene: TRBV9
clone size: .
CDR3 protein: CASSVGGRRGRSDEQFF
CDR3 DNA: TGTGCCAGCAGCGTAGGTGGGAGGCGAGGTCGTAGTGATGAGCAGTTCTTC

D gene: TRBD2
J gene: TRBJ2-2
V gene: TRBV14
clone size: .
CDR3 protein: CASSQASAGGDTGELFF
CDR3 DNA: TGTGCCAGCAGCCAAGCCTCAGCGGGAGGAGACACCGGGGAGCTGTTTTTT

D gene: TRBD2
J gene: TRBJ2-3
V gene: TRBV10-3
clone size: .
CDR3 protein: CAISESPSGGTTDTQYF
CDR3 DNA: TGTGCCATCAGTGAGTCCCCTAGCGGGGGTACCACAGATACGCAGTATTTT

D gene: TRBD2
J gene: TRBJ2-5
V gene: TRBV28
clone size: .
CDR3 protein: CASSLSTSVRGQETQYF
CDR3 DNA: TGTGCCAGCAGTTTATCAACTAGCGTTAGGGGCCAAGAGACCCAGTACTTC

D gene: .
J gene: TRBJ1-2
V gene: TRBV5-4
clone size: few
CDR3 protein: CASSLEGSYGYTF
CDR3 DNA: TGTGCCAGCAGCTTAGAAGGGAGCTATGGCTACACCTTC

D gene: .
J gene: TRBJ2-2
V gene: TRBV5-1
clone size: .
CDR3 protein: CASSLNRDGELFF
CDR3 DNA: TGCGCCAGCAGTCTGAACCGGGACGGGGAGCTGTTTTTT

D gene: TRBD1
J gene: TRBJ1-1
V gene: TRBV6-4
clone size: .
CDR3 protein: CASSVRQGDTEAFF
CDR3 DNA: TGTGCCAGCAGTGTGAGACAGGGGGACACTGAAGCTTTCTTT

D gene: .
J gene: TRBJ1-3
V gene: TRBV10-3
clone size: .
CDR3 protein: CAISKNPFRMGSQGNTIYF
CDR3 DNA: TGTGCCATCAGTAAAAACCCCTTTAGGATGGGGAGTCAAGGAAACACCATATATTTT

D gene: TRBD1
J gene: TRBJ1-5
V gene: TRBV5-5
clone size: .
CDR3 protein: CASSLGWTGANQPQHF
CDR3 DNA: TGTGCCAGCAGCTTGGGGTGGACAGGGGCTAATCAGCCCCAGCATTTT

D gene: TRBD1
J gene: TRBJ1-1
V gene: TRBV7-3
clone size: .
CDR3 protein: CASSLTSGGWTEAFF
CDR3 DNA: TGTGCCAGCAGCTTAACGTCAGGGGGTTGGACTGAAGCTTTCTTT

D gene: .
J gene: TRBJ2-1
V gene: TRBV7-7
clone size: .
CDR3 protein: CASSGGGRRVPYNEQFF
CDR3 DNA: TGTGCTAGCAGCGGTGGGGGCCGGCGGGTTCCCTACAATGAGCAGTTCTTC

D gene: .
J gene: TRBJ2-3
V gene: TRBV5-1
clone size: .
CDR3 protein: CASSLGQGGSTDTQYF
CDR3 DNA: TGCGCCAGCAGCTTGGGGCAGGGCGGTAGCACAGATACGCAGTATTTT

D gene: TRBD2
J gene: TRBJ2-3
V gene: TRBV7-2
clone size: .
CDR3 protein: CASSLGTSGRTSTDTQYF
CDR3 DNA: TGTGCCAGCAGCTTAGGGACTAGCGGGAGAACTAGCACAGATACGCAGTATTTT

D gene: TRBD1
J gene: TRBJ1-1
V gene: TRBV4-3
clone size: .
CDR3 protein: CASSQGTGGSEAFF
CDR3 DNA: TGCGCCAGCAGCCAAGGGACAGGGGGCTCTGAAGCTTTCTTT

D gene: TRBD1
J gene: TRBJ2-7
V gene: TRBV6-2/TRBV6-3
clone size: .
CDR3 protein: CASSLKTGQGPYEQYF
CDR3 DNA: TGTGCCAGCAGTTTAAAAACCGGACAGGGTCCCTACGAGCAGTACTTC

D gene: .
J gene: TRBJ1-1
V gene: TRBV6-2/TRBV6-3
clone size: .
CDR3 protein: CASSYSGHQNTEAFF
CDR3 DNA: TGTGCCAGCAGTTACTCAGGACACCAGAACACTGAAGCTTTCTTT

D gene: TRBD2
J gene: TRBJ2-5
V gene: TRBV7-2
clone size: once
CDR3 protein: CASSFGLAVQETQYF
CDR3 DNA: TGTGCCAGCAGCTTCGGACTAGCGGTCCAAGAGACCCAGTACTTC

D gene: TRBD1
J gene: TRBJ2-1
V gene: TRBV27
clone size: once
CDR3 protein: CASSRTGGYNEQFF
CDR3 DNA: TGTGCCAGCAGCCGGACAGGGGGTTACAATGAGCAGTTCTTC

D gene: TRBD1
J gene: TRBJ1-2
V gene: TRBV6-1
clone size: .
CDR3 protein: CASREDRAGDGYTF
CDR3 DNA: TGTGCCAGCAGGGAAGACAGGGCTGGGGATGGCTACACCTTC

D gene: TRBD1
J gene: TRBJ2-2
V gene: TRBV7-9
clone size: .
CDR3 protein: CASSLSWDRGNTGELFF
CDR3 DNA: TGTGCCAGCAGCTTATCGTGGGACAGAGGGAACACCGGGGAGCTGTTTTTT

D gene: .
J gene: TRBJ2-1
V gene: TRBV19
clone size: .
CDR3 protein: CASTPDSYNEQFF
CDR3 DNA: TGTGCCAGTACCCCCGACAGTTACAATGAGCAGTTCTTC

D gene: .
J gene: TRBJ1-1
V gene: TRBV15
clone size: few
CDR3 protein: CATSRGDHRATEAFF
CDR3 DNA: TGTGCCACCAGCAGAGGGGACCACAGGGCCACTGAAGCTTTCTTT

D gene: TRBD2
J gene: TRBJ2-1
V gene: TRBV6-2/TRBV6-3
clone size: .
CDR3 protein: CASSYLGLAWDEQFF
CDR3 DNA: TGTGCCAGCAGTTACCTGGGACTAGCCTGGGATGAGCAGTTCTTC

D gene: .
J gene: TRBJ2-1
V gene: TRBV18
clone size: .
CDR3 protein: CASPPSGARRYNEQFF
CDR3 DNA: TGTGCCAGCCCCCCGTCGGGAGCGAGACGTTACAATGAGCAGTTCTTC

D gene: TRBD2
J gene: TRBJ2-1
V gene: TRBV2
clone size: once
CDR3 protein: CASSELAGTYNEQFF
CDR3 DNA: TGTGCCAGCAGTGAACTAGCGGGGACCTACAATGAGCAGTTCTTC

D gene: .
J gene: TRBJ2-7
V gene: TRBV28
clone size: once
CDR3 protein: CASSFSTSFEQYF
CDR3 DNA: TGTGCCAGCAGTTTCTCCACTAGTTTCGAGCAGTACTTC

D gene: TRBD2
J gene: TRBJ2-3
V gene: TRBV4-3
clone size: once
CDR3 protein: CASSPKTSGRTDTQYF
CDR3 DNA: TGCGCCAGCAGCCCGAAGACTAGCGGACGCACAGATACGCAGTATTTT

D gene: TRBD1
J gene: TRBJ1-5
V gene: TRBV6-5
clone size: .
CDR3 protein: CASRGQWPVSQPQHF
CDR3 DNA: TGTGCCAGCAGGGGACAGTGGCCAGTGTCTCAGCCCCAGCATTTT

D gene: .
J gene: TRBJ1-5
V gene: TRBV7-2
clone size: .
CDR3 protein: CASSLEGEQPQHF
CDR3 DNA: TGTGCCAGCAGCTTAGAGGGGGAGCAGCCCCAGCATTTT

D gene: .
J gene: TRBJ2-7
V gene: TRBV20-1
clone size: .
CDR3 protein: CSASDSYEQYF
CDR3 DNA: TGCAGTGCTTCGGACTCATACGAGCAGTACTTC

D gene: TRBD1
J gene: TRBJ2-1
V gene: TRBV2
clone size: .
CDR3 protein: CASRPGQGFHEQFF
CDR3 DNA: TGTGCCAGCAGACCGGGACAGGGGTTCCATGAGCAGTTCTTC

D gene: .
J gene: TRBJ1-1
V gene: TRBV7-9
clone size: .
CDR3 protein: CASSLAREPMNTEAFF
CDR3 DNA: TGTGCCAGCAGCTTAGCGAGGGAACCCATGAACACTGAAGCTTTCTTT

D gene: .
J gene: TRBJ2-7
V gene: TRBV10-1
clone size: few
CDR3 protein: CASSDTRGTYEQYF
CDR3 DNA: TGCGCCAGCAGTGACACCAGGGGAACCTACGAGCAGTACTTC